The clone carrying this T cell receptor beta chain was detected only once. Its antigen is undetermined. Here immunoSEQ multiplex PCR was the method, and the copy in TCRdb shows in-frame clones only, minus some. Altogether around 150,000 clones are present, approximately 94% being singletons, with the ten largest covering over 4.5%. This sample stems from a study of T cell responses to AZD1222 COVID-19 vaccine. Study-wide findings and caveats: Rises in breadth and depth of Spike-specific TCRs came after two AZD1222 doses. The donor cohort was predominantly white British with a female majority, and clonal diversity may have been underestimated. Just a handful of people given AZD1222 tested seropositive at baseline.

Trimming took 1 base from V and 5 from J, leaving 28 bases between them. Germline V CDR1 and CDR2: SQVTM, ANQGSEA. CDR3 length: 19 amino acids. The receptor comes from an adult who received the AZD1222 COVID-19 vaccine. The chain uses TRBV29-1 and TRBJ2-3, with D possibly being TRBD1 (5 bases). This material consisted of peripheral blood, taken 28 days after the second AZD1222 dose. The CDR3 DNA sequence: TGCAGCGTTGAAGGCTCCGAAACCCCATGGGGCAGAGATAGAGATACGCAGTATTTT. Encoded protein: CSVEGSETPWGRDRDTQYF.